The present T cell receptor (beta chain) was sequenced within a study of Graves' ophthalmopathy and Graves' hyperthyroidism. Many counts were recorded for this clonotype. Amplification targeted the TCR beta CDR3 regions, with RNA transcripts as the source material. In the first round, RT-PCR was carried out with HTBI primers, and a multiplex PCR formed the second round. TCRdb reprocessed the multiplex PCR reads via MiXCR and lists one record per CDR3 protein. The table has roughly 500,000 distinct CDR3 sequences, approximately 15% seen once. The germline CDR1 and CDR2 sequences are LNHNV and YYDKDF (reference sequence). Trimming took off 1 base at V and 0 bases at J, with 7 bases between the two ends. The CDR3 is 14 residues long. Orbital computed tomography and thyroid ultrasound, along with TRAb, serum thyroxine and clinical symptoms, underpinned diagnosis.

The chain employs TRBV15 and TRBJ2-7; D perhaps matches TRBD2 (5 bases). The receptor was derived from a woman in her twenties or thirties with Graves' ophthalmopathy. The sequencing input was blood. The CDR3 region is CATSRGGDSYEQYF. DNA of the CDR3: TGTGCCACCAGCAGAGGGGGAGACTCCTACGAGCAGTACTTC.